The 15 T cell receptor beta chains reported below all come from one sample, sequenced in a study of blood T cells in healthy people across ages. Next came a second PCR, run for about 6 to 12 cycles, which used a sample-barcoded 5' primer along with a J-beta primer mix. One entry per CDR3 protein, called by TCRdb with MiXCR from the 5' RACE reads. Of nearly 800,000 distinct CDR3 sequences listed, 20% to 25% are singletons. These same records also appear under a second study, on T cells of mothers and their children.

Sequencing was done on a sample of blood. The receptor source for this set is a boy aged 5 to 17 in good health.

There are a few counts of this clonotype. A junction end diverges from the germline sequence, so it may reflect a read error. CDR3 protein: CAGSRAETQYF. The CDR3 DNA reads TGTGCCGGCAGCAGAGCAGAGACCCAGTACTTC. This sequence joins TRBV5-6 and TRBJ2-5; D ambiguous. Germline CDR1 reads SGHDT; CDR2 reads YYEEEE. CDR3 length: 11 amino acids.

V is TRBV3-1 and J is TRBJ2-7, with 9 bases aligning to TRBD2. The DNA end is more similar to TRBJ2-1, so the J call may be wrong. CDR3 length: 14 residues. Germline V lookup: CDR1 LGHDT, CDR2 YNNKEL (reference sequence). The CDR3 DNA reads TGTGCCAGCAATCGGAGACTAGCGGACAATGAGCAGTTCTTC. It yields the protein CASNRRLADNEQFF.

This clonotype showed up just a few times. In nucleotides, the CDR3 is TGCGCCAGCAGTGAGTCGATGGGGGACGGGACCTACGAGCAGTACTTC. Protein sequence: CASSESMGDGTYEQYF. The chain employs TRBV10-2 and TRBJ2-7; D could derive from TRBD1 or TRBD2 (5 bases each). V lost 0 bases and J lost 2, with 14 bases in between. This CDR3 is 16 amino acids long. Germline V gene data show CDR1 as WSHSY and CDR2 as SAAADI.

The chain employs TRBV20-1 and TRBJ1-2; D is perhaps TRBD1 (5 bases). Trimming shortened V by 5 bases and J by 4 bases, and 14 bases separated the two germline ends. The CDR3 spans 13 residues. The V gene's germline CDR1 is DFQATT and CDR2 SNEGSKA (reference sequence). CDR3 DNA: TGCAGTGCTGGGAGACAGCTACCCTATGGCTACACCTTC. Translating gives CSAGRQLPYGYTF.

There are a few counts of this clonotype. The V gene is TRBV7-9, the J gene TRBJ2-1; 8 bases map to TRBD2. Germline CDR1 SEHNR, CDR2 FQNEAQ (reference sequence). The length of the CDR3 is 15 residues. Germline trimming cut 3 bases from V and 3 bases from J; bases unmatched to any gene: 4. This chain's CDR3 is CASSFLTSGYNEQFF. CDR3 nucleotide sequence: TGTGCCAGCAGCTTTCTTACTAGCGGCTACAATGAGCAGTTCTTC.

This chain connects TRBV20-1 to TRBJ2-5; D gene ambiguous. V lost 3 bases and J 1 base, leaving 15 bases between the germline ends. The CDR3 runs to 15 residues. CDR1 and CDR2 (germline): DFQATT, SNEGSKA (reference sequence). CDR3 amino acids: CSASLGRRSQETQYF. CDR3 coding DNA: TGCAGTGCTAGTCTCGGAAGGCGGTCCCAAGAGACCCAGTACTTC.

This clonotype was recorded a few times. V usage is TRBV28 and J usage is TRBJ2-2; D is undetermined. In germline, CDR1 is MDHEN, CDR2 SYDVKM. CDR3 length: 16 amino acids. Trimming removed 6 bases at V and 6 bases at J, with 20 bases between. The CDR3 nucleotides are TGTGCCAGCAGCCCCGCCGGCGTAGGGCAATCCGGGGAGCTGTTTTTT. Translating it yields CASSPAGVGQSGELFF.

This chain connects TRBV5-1 to TRBJ2-1, with 10 bases lining up with TRBD2. The V segment lost 4 bases and the J segment 6 bases; nucleotides outside the gene matches: 10. CDR3 size: 16 residues. In germline, CDR1 is SGHRS, CDR2 YFSETQ. DNA of the CDR3: TGCGCCAGCAGCCCAGGATGGCTAGCGGGGGCCAATGAGCAGTTCTTC. This codes for CASSPGWLAGANEQFF. Full variable domain (rest looked up from reference TRBV5-1 and TRBJ2-1): KAGVTQTPRYLIKTRGQQVTLSCSPISGHRSVSWYQQTPGQGLQFLFEYFSETQRNKGNFPGRFSGRQFSNSRSEMNVSTLELGDSALYLCASSPGWLAGANEQFFGPGTRLTVL.

The chain has TRBV6-5 and TRBJ2-1, with 7 bases matching TRBD1. Unmatched junction bases numbered 5, after V lost 4 bases and J lost 2 bases. Germline values: CDR1 MNHEY, CDR2 SVGAGI. This CDR3 region has 15 residues. The CDR3 loop reads CASSSEGQAYNEQFF. The CDR3, as DNA: TGTGCCAGCAGTTCCGAAGGACAGGCCTACAATGAGCAGTTCTTC.

The chain couples TRBV2 to TRBJ1-5; 8 nucleotides agree with TRBD1. This CDR3 is 19 amino acids long. The germline gives CDR1 SNHLY, CDR2 FYNNEI. With 5 bases clipped from V and 4 bases from J, the junction kept 19 bases outside the gene matches. The CDR3 is CASSKSPIAGTGANQPQHF. The CDR3 nucleotides are TGTGCCAGCAGTAAATCCCCGATAGCCGGGACAGGCGCAAATCAGCCCCAGCATTTT.

This clonotype was observed a handful of times. The chain uses TRBV6-2 or TRBV6-3 and TRBJ1-4; D is ambiguous. V lost 5 bases and J 5 bases, leaving 9 bases between the germline ends. CDR3 size: 13 residues. Germline assignment: CDR1 MNHEY and CDR2 SVGEGT. CDR3 protein: CASSQDGNEKLFF. The CDR3 coding sequence is TGTGCCAGCAGTCAGGACGGAAATGAAAAACTGTTTTTT.

V and J are TRBV4-3 and TRBJ1-1; 11 positions agree with TRBD1. This CDR3 is 16 amino acids long. V was clipped by 1 base and J by 5 bases; unmatched bases: 6. Germline CDR1 is LGHNA and CDR2 is YSLEER. The CDR3 is CASSQGPGQGGTEAFF. CDR3 bases: TGCGCCAGCAGCCAAGGACCGGGACAGGGGGGGACTGAAGCTTTCTTT.

The chain carries TRBV29-1 and TRBJ1-2; a possible D gene is TRBD1 (5 bases). Looked up from germline, CDR1 is SQVTM and CDR2 is ANQGSEA. This CDR3 spans 14 amino acids. V was cut by 1 base and J by 1 base, with 10 bases left in between. The CDR3 region is CSVEGGGLNYGYTF. The DNA for the CDR3 is TGCAGCGTTGAAGGGGGCGGCCTTAACTATGGCTACACCTTC.

This clonotype was detected a few times. The chain combines TRBV11-2 with TRBJ2-5; 9 bases line up with TRBD1. The tail of the sequence fits TRBJ2-7 better, so the J call may be wrong. The CDR3 covers 14 residues. CDR1 is SGHAT and CDR2 is FQNNGV in the germline V gene. CDR3 nucleotides: TGTGCCAGCAGTACATCGGACAGGGGCTACGAGCAGTACTTC. Amino acids: CASSTSDRGYEQYF.

On this clonotype itself: The conserved phenylalanine or tryptophan is not found at the CDR3 terminus, so this likely reflects a read error. The chain employs TRBV28 and TRBJ1-5, with D unclear. Germline CDR1 and CDR2: MDHEN and SYDVKM. The CDR3 contains 11 residues. The V end was cut by 2 bases, the J end by 7 bases, with 3 bases between. The CDR3 region is CASSLGQPQHS. In DNA form, the CDR3 reads TGTGCCAGCAGTTTAGGACAGCCCCAGCATTCT.